This paragraph covers one T cell receptor (beta chain) sequence. The sample belongs to a study of blood T cell repertoires in COVID-19. Across the whole study: Samples taken during acute and convalescent COVID-19 were collected in the United States, Italy and Spain. In each case, the material was cDNA or gDNA derived from T cells, B-cell-depleted T cells, or PBMCs.

The assay was immunoSEQ multiplex PCR, and TCRdb's table has in-frame clones only and misses some. Of roughly 200,000 clones listed, about four fifths are singletons. Sequencing was carried out using peripheral blood. This clonotype was sampled from a man aged 45-65 years with active or convalescent COVID-19.

The CDR3 nucleotides are TGTGCCAGCAGAGGGACAGGGTACGCTAACTATGGCTACACCTTC. Translated: CASRGTGYANYGYTF. This chain connects TRBV28 to TRBJ1-2; 9 bases match TRBD1. The V gene's germline CDR1 is MDHEN and CDR2 SYDVKM. This CDR3 is 15 amino acids long. Germline trimming cut 6 bases from V and 0 bases from J; bases unmatched to any gene: 5.